This is a list of T cell receptor beta chains from one sample in a study of blood T cell repertoires in COVID-19. TCRdb keeps only in-frame clones here, not all; method: immunoSEQ multiplex PCR. The data hold 130,000 to 150,000 clones, with approximately 84% observed a single time. Sequenced input: peripheral blood. These receptors originate from a woman older than 75 in a cohort sampled during active or convalescent COVID-19. The conserved cysteine and the conserved F or W are not part of the CDR3 here.

TRBJ1-4 | TRBV19 | ASSGDRNEKLF
TRBJ1-2 | TRBV5-8 | ASSLLFPGTGKSYT
TRBJ2-3 | TRBV6-1 | ASSAKLAGKSGTDTQY
TRBJ1-2 | TRBV7-8 | ASSSTTGDNT
TRBJ2-1 | TRBV10-3 | AISEPSGENDEQF
TRBJ2-2 | TRBV5-4 | ASSPEPAGGGTGELF
TRBJ2-5 | TRBV5-1 | ASSRNPGGETQY
TRBJ2-1 | TRBV3-1/TRBV3-2 | ASSQVSDRGGNEQF
TRBJ2-2 | TRBV11-2 | ASSYGLYTGELF
TRBJ1-1 | TRBV6-5 | ASSYRRGRATEAF
TRBJ1-1 | TRBV5-6 | ASVQGAGVNTEAF
TRBJ2-6 | TRBV24-1 | ATSDAGTGGSGANVLT
TRBJ1-2 | TRBV20-1 | SGNPGGYT
TRBJ1-5 | TRBV9 | ASSVGQGNQPQH
TRBJ1-4 | TRBV5-1 | ASSFLGGDEKLF
TRBJ1-4 | TRBV6-6 | ASSYLLQGGREKLF
TRBJ1-4 | TRBV6-5 | ASAKGGTGDEKLF
TRBJ1-3 | TRBV7-6 | ASSSSRGASGNTIY
TRBJ2-7 | TRBV19 | ASSEGYEQY
TRBJ2-7 | TRBV14 | ASSPSFKDRYYEQY
TRBJ2-2 | TRBV24-1 | ATSDLTQVDGELF
TRBJ2-1 | TRBV3-1/TRBV3-2 | ASSQEGVGQGIYNEQF
TRBJ2-7 | TRBV6-6 | ASRPPGQTSYEQY
TRBJ1-1 | TRBV27 | ASSVSGQELIGNTEAF
TRBJ1-6 | TRBV7-2 | ASSLGDRGWGSPLH
TRBJ1-3 | TRBV19 | ASSISSGNTIY
TRBJ1-2 | TRBV29-1 | SAAVGLGQAYGYT
TRBJ2-5 | TRBV18 | ASSRTDQETQY
TRBJ1-2 | TRBV6-4 | ASSVRQGYGYT
TRBJ1-4 | TRBV4-1 | ASSQVLGLGTNEKLF
TRBJ2-2 | TRBV9 | ASSGGVDRFPGELF